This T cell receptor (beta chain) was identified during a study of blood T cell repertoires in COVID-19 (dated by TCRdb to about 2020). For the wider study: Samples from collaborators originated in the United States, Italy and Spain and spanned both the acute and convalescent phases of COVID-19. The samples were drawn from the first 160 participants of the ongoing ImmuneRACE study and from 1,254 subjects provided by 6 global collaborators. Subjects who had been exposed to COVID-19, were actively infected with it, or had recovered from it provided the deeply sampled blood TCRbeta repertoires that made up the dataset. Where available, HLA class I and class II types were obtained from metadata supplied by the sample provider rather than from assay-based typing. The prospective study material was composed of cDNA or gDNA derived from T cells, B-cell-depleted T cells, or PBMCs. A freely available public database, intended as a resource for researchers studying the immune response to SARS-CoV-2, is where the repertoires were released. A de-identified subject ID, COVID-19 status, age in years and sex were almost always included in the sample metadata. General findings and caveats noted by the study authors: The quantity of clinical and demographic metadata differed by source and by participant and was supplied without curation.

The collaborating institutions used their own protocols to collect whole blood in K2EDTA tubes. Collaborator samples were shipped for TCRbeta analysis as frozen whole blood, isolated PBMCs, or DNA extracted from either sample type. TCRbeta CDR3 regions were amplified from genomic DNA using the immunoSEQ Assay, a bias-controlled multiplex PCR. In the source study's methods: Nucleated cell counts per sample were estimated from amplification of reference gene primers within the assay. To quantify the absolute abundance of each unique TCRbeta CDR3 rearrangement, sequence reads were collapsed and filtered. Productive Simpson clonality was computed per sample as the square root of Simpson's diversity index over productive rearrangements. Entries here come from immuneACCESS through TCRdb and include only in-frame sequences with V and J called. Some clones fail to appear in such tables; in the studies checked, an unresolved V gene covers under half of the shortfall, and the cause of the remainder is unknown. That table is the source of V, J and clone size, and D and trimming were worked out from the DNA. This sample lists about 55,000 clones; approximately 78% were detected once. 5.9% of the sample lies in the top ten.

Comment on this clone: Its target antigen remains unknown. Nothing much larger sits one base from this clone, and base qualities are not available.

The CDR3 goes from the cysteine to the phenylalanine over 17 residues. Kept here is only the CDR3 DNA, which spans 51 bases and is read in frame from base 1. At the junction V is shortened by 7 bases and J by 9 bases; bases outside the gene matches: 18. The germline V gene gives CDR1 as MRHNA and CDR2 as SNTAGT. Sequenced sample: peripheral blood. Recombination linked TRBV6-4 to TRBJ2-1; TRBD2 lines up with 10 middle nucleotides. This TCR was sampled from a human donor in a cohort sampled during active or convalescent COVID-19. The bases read TGTGCCAGCAAGGATCAGGACAGCGGGGGGGCCTGGGCTGAGCAGTTCTTC. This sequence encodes CASKDQDSGGAWAEQFF.